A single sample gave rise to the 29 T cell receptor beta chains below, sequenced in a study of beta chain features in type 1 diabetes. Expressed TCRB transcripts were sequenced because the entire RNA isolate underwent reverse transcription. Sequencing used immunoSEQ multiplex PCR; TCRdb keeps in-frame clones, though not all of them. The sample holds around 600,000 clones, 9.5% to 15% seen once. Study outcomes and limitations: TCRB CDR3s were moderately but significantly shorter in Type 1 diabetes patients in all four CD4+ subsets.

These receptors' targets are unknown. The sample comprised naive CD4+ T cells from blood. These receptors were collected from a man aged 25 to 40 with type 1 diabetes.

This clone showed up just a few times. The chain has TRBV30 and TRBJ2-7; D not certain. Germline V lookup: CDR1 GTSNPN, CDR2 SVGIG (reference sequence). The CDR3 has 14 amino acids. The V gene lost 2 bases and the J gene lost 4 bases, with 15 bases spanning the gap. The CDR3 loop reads CAWSPTEVRYEQYF. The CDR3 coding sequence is TGTGCCTGGAGTCCCACAGAGGTACGGTACGAGCAGTACTTC.

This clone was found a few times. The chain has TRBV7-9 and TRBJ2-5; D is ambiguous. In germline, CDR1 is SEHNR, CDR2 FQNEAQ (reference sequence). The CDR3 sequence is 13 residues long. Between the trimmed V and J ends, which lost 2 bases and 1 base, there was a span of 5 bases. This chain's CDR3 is CASSLMPQETQYF. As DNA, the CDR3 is TGTGCCAGCAGCTTAATGCCCCAAGAGACCCAGTACTTC.

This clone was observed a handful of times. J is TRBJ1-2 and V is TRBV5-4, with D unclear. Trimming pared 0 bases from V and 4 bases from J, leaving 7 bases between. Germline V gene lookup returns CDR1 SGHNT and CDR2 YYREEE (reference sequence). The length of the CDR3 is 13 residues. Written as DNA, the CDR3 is TGTGCCAGCAGCTTGGATAGGACCTATGGCTACACCTTC. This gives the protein CASSLDRTYGYTF.

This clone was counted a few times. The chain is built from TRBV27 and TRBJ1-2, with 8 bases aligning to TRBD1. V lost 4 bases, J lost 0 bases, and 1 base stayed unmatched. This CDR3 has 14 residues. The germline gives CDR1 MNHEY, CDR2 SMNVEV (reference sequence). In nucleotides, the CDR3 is TGTGCCAGCAGTTCGGGACAGGCTAACTATGGCTACACCTTC. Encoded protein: CASSSGQANYGYTF.

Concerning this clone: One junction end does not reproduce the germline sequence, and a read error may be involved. CDR3 sequence reads: CVSSIGGLSGYTF. The CDR3 region has the DNA TGTGTCAGTAGTATAGGCGGTTTAAGTGGCTACACCTTC. The V call is TRBV19, the J call TRBJ1-2; no clear D gene. Germline V lookup: CDR1 LNHDA, CDR2 SQIVND (reference sequence). This CDR3 contains 13 residues. Full variable domain (remainder filled in from reference TRBV19 and TRBJ1-2): DGGITQSPKYLFRKEGQNVTLSCEQNLNHDAMYWYRQDPGQGLRLIYYSQIVNDFQKGDIAEGYSVSREKKESFPLTVTSAQKNPTAFYLCVSSIGGLSGYTFGSGTRLTVV.

CDR3 in DNA: TGTGCCAGCAGCCAAGGGGACAGGGTCTACGAGCAGTACTTC. Its translation: CASSQGDRVYEQYF. This chain connects TRBV14 to TRBJ2-7, with 9 nucleotides matching TRBD1. Germline values: CDR1 SGHDN, CDR2 FVKESK. Trimming removed 1 base from V and 3 bases from J; junction bases left unmatched: 1. The CDR3 length is 14 residues.

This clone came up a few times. The CDR3 DNA sequence: TGTGCCTGGAGTGCGACAGATAATTCACCCCTCCACTTT. Translating gives CAWSATDNSPLHF. The rearrangement links TRBV30 to TRBJ1-6; possible D gene TRBD1, 5 bases. CDR1 GTSNPN and CDR2 SVGIG come from the germline V gene (reference sequence). The CDR3 consists of 13 residues. With 1 base removed from V and 5 bases from J, the gap between germline ends came to 6 bases.

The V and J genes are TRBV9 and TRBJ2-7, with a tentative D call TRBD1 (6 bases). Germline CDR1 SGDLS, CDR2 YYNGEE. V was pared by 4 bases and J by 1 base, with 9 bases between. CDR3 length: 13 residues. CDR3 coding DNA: TGTGCCAGCAGCAAACAGGGTTCCTACGAGCAGTACTTC. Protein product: CASSKQGSYEQYF.

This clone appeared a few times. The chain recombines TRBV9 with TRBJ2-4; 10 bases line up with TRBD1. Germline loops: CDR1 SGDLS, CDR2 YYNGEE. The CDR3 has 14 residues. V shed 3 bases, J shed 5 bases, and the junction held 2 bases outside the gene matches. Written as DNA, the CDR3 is TGTGCCAGCAGCGCTGGGACAGGGGAAAACATTCAGTACTTC. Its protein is CASSAGTGENIQYF.

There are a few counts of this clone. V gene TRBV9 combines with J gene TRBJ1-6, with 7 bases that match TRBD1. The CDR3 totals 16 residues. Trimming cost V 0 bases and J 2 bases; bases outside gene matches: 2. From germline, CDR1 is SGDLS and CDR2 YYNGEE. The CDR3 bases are TGTGCCAGCAGCGTAGGAGGGACAGCCTATAATTCACCCCTCCACTTT. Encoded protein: CASSVGGTAYNSPLHF.

The CDR3 spells CASSLTGPETQYF. The DNA for the CDR3 is TGCGCCAGCAGCCTTACGGGGCCGGAGACCCAGTACTTC. The chain carries TRBV5-1 and TRBJ2-5, with D perhaps given as TRBD1 or TRBD2 (5 bases each). This CDR3 has 13 residues. Germline CDR1 and CDR2: SGHRS and YFSETQ. V lost 4 bases and J lost 5, with 12 bases in between.

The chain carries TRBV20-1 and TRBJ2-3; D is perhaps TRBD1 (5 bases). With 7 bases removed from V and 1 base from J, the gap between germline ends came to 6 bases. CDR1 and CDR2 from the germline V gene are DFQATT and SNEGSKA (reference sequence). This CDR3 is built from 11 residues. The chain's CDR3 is CSEQGTDTQYF. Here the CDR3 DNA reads TGCAGTGAACAGGGCACAGATACGCAGTATTTT.

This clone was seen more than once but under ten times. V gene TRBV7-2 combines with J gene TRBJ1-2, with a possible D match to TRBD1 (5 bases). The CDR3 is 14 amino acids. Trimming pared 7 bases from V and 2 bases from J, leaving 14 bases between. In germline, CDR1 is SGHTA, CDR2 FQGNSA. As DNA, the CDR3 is TGTGCCAGCACCACACCGACAGTAAACTATGGCTACACCTTC. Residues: CASTTPTVNYGYTF.

The CDR3 nucleotides read TGTGCCAGTAGCCAGACAGGCCAGTTAGCCAAAAACATTCAGTACTTC. Protein product: CASSQTGQLAKNIQYF. V and J are TRBV19 and TRBJ2-4, with D maybe TRBD1 (6 bases). This CDR3 is built from 16 residues. Trimming left V 6 bases short and J 0 bases short, with 15 bases between. Germline V gene lookup returns CDR1 LNHDA and CDR2 SQIVND (reference sequence).

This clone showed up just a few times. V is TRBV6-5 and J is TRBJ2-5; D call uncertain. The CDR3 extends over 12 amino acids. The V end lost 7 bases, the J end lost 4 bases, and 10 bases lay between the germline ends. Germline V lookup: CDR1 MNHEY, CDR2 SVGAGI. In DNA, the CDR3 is TGTGCCAGCACCTTTTCCAGAGAGACCCAGTACTTC. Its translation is CASTFSRETQYF.

The chain's CDR3 is CASRRDPNEKLFF. The CDR3 DNA reads as TGTGCCAGCCGGAGGGACCCTAATGAAAAACTGTTTTTT. The chain joins TRBV7-2 to TRBJ1-4, with TRBD1 as a possible D gene (5 bases). Per the germline V gene, CDR1 is SGHTA and CDR2 is FQGNSA. Trimming left V 8 bases short and J 3 bases short, with 10 bases between. CDR3 length: 13 amino acids.

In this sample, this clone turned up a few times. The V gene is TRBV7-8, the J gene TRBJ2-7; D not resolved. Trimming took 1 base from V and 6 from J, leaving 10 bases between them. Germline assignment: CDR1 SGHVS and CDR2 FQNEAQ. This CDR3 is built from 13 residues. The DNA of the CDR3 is TGTGCCAGCAGCTTAGTACCCTTAGTCGAGCAGTACTTC. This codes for CASSLVPLVEQYF.

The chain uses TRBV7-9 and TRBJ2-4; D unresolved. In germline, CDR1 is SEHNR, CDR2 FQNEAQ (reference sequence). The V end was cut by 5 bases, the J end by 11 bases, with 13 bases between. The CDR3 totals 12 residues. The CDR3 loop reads CASSPTSGLQYF. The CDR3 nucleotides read TGTGCCAGCAGCCCCACCTCTGGACTTCAGTACTTC.

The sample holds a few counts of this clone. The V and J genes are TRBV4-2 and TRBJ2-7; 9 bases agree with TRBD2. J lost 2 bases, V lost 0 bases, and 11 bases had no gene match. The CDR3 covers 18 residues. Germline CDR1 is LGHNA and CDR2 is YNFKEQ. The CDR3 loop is CASSQDPPKASGAYEQYF. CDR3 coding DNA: TGTGCCAGCAGCCAAGATCCCCCTAAGGCTAGCGGGGCCTACGAGCAGTACTTC.

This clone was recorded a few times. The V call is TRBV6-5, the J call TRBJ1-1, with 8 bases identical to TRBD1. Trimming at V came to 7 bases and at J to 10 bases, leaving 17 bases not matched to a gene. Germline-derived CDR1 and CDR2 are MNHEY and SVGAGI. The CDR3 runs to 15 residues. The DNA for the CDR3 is TGTGCCAGCATTAAGCAGGGGGCAAGCCACGAGGCAGCTTTCTTT. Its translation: CASIKQGASHEAAFF.

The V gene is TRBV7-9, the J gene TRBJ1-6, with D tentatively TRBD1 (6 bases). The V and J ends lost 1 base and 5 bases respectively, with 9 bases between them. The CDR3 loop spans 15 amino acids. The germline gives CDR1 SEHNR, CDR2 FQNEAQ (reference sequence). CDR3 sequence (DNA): TGTGCCAGCAGCTTAGAGGGGGGCAATAATTCACCCCTCCACTTT. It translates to CASSLEGGNNSPLHF.

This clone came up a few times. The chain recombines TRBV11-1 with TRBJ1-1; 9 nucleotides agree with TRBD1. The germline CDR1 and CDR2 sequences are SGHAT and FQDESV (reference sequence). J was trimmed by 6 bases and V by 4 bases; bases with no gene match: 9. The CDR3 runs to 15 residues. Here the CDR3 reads CASSSRDRAESEAFF. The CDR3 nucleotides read TGTGCCAGCAGCTCTCGGGACAGGGCGGAATCTGAAGCTTTCTTT.

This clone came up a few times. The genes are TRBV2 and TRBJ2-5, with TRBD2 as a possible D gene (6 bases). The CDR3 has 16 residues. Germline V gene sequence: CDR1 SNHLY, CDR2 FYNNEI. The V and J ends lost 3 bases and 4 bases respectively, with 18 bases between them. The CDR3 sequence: CASSDPLRGTLETQYF. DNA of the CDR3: TGTGCCAGCAGTGACCCCCTCCGCGGGACTTTAGAGACCCAGTACTTC.

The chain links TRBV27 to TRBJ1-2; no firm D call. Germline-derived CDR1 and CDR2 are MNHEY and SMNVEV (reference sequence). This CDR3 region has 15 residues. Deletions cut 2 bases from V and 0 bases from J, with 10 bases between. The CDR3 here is CASSLTGLANYGYTF. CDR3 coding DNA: TGTGCCAGCAGTTTAACGGGATTAGCTAACTATGGCTACACCTTC.

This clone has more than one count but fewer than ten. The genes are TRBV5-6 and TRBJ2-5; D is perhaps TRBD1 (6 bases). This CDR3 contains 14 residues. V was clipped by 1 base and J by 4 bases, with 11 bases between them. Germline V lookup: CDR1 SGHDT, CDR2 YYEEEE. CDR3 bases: TGTGCCAGCAGCTTGCCCAGGGGTCGAGAGACCCAGTACTTC. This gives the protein CASSLPRGRETQYF.

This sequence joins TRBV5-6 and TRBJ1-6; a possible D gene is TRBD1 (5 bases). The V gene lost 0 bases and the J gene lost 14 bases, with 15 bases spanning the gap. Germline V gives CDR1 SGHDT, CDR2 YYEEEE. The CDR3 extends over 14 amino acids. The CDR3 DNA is TGTGCCAGCAGCTTGGAGAACGCAGGGCTCACCCTCCACTTT. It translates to CASSLENAGLTLHF.

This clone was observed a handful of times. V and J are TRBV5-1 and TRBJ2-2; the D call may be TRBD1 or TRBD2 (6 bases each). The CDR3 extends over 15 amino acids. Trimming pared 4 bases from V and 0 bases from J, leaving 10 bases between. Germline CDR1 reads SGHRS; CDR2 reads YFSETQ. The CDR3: CASSVEGANTGELFF. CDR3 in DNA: TGCGCCAGCAGCGTGGAGGGGGCGAACACCGGGGAGCTGTTTTTT.

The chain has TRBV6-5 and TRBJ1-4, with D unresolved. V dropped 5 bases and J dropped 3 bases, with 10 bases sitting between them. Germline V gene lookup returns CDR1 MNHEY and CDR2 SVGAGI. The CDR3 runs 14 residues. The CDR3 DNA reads TGTGCCAGCAGTGTTGGGCTGGCTAATGAAAAACTGTTTTTT. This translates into CASSVGLANEKLFF.

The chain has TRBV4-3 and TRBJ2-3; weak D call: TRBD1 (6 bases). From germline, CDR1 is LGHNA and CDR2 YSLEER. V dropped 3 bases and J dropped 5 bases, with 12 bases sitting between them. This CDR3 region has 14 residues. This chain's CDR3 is CASSQSRDKDTQYF. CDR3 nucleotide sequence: TGCGCCAGCAGCCAGTCCCGGGACAAAGATACGCAGTATTTT.